This T cell receptor beta chain was found in a study of T cells in Graves' hyperthyroidism and ophthalmopathy. Researchers amplified the TCR beta CDR3 regions from RNA transcripts. The study used the HTBI primer set for a first-round RT-PCR of the TCR CDR3. TCRdb processed the multiplex PCR reads anew with MiXCR; each CDR3 protein has one entry. This table holds more than 550,000 distinct CDR3 sequences, roughly 46% found once. V was cut by 4 bases and J by 5 bases, with 16 bases left in between. Germline V lookup: CDR1 SGHRS, CDR2 YFSETQ. The CDR3 totals 15 residues. The chain employs TRBV5-1 and TRBJ1-5; D may be TRBD1 (5 bases). The sample taken for sequencing was peripheral blood or thyroid tissue (not recorded which). This TCR was sampled from an adult man with Graves' disease, either hyperthyroidism or ophthalmopathy (not recorded which). The CDR3 nucleotides read TGCGCCAGCAGCCCGATGTGGGGGGGGGATCAGCCCCAGCATTTT. Amino acid sequence: CASSPMWGGDQPQHF. The whole variable domain, filled in from reference TRBV5-1 and TRBJ1-5, reads KAGVTQTPRYLIKTRGQQVTLSCSPISGHRSVSWYQQTPGQGLQFLFEYFSETQRNKGNFPGRFSGRQFSNSRSEMNVSTLELGDSALYLCASSPMWGGDQPQHFGDGTRLSIL.